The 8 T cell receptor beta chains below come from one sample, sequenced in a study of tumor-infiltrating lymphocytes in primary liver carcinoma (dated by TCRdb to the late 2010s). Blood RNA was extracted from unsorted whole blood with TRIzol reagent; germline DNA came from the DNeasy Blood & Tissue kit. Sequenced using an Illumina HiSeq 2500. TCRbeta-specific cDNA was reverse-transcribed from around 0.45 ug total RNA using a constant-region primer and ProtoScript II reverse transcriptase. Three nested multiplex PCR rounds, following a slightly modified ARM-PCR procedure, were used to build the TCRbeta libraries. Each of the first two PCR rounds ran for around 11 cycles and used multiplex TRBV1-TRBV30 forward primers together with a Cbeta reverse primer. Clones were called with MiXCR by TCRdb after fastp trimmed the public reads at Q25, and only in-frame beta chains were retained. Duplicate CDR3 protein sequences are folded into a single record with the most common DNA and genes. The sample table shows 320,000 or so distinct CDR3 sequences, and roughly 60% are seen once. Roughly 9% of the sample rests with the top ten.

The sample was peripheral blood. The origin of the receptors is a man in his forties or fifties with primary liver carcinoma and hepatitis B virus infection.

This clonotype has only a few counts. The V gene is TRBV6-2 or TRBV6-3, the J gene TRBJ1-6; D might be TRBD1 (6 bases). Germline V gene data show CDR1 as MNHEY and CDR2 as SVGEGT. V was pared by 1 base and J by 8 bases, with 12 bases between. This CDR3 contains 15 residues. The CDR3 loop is CASSYYRVGDSPLHF. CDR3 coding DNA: TGTGCCAGCAGTTACTACAGGGTCGGTGATTCACCCCTCCACTTT.

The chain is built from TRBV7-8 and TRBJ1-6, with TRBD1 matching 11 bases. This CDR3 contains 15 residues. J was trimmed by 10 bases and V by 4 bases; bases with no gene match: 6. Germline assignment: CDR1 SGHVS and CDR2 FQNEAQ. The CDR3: CASSSGQGEESPLHF. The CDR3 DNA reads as TGTGCCAGCAGCTCGGGACAGGGGGAAGAATCACCCCTCCACTTT. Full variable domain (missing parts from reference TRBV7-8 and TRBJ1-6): GAGVSQSPRYKVAKRGQDVALRCDPISGHVSLFWYQQALGQGPEFLTYFQNEAQLDKSGLPSDRFFAERPEGSVSTLKIQRTQQEDSAVYLCASSSGQGEESPLHFGNGTRLTVT.

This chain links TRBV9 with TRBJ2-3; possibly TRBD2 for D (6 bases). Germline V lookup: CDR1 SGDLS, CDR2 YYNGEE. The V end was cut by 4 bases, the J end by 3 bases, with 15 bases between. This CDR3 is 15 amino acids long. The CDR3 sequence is CASSTSPAGTDTQYF. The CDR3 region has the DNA TGTGCCAGCAGCACTAGCCCGGCCGGAACAGATACGCAGTATTTT.

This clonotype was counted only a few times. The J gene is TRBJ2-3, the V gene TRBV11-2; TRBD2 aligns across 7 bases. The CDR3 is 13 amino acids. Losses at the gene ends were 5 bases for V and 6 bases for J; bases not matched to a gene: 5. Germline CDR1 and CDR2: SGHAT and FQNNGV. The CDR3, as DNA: TGTGCCAGCAGCCTCTGGACTAGGGATACGCAGTATTTT. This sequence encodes CASSLWTRDTQYF.

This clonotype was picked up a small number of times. Written as DNA, the CDR3 is TGTGCCATCATTAGGGACCCCCTCGTCAATGAGCAGTTCTTC. As protein: CAIIRDPLVNEQFF. The chain combines TRBV10-3 with TRBJ2-1; D may match TRBD1 or TRBD2 (5 bases each). Trimming left V 7 bases short and J 6 bases short, with 16 bases between. The length of the CDR3 is 14 residues. The germline V gene encodes CDR1 ENHRY and CDR2 SYGVKD.

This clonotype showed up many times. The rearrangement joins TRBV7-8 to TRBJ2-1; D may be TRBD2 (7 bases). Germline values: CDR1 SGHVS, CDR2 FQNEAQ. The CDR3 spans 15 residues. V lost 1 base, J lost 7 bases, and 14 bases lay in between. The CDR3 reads CASSLGRGAGNEQFF. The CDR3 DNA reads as TGTGCCAGCAGCTTAGGACGGGGGGCGGGGAATGAGCAGTTCTTC.

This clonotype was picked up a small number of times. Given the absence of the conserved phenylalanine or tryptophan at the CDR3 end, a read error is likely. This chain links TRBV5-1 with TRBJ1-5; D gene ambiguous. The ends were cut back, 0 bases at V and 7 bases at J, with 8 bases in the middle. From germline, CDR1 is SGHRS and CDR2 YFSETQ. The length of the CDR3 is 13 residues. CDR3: CASSLDGEQPQHL. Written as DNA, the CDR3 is TGCGCCAGCAGCTTGGACGGAGAGCAGCCCCAGCATCTT.

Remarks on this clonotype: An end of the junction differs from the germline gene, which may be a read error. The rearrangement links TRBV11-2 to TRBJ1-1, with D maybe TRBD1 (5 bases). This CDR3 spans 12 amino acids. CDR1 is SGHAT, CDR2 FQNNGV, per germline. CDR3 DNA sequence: TGTGTCAGCAGCCGCGATTCGGGGCAAGCTTTCTTT. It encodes CVSSRDSGQAFF.